These T cell receptor beta chains were read from a single sample in a study of blood T cell repertoires in COVID-19. Assay: immunoSEQ multiplex PCR; the TCRdb copy retains only in-frame clones and omits some. The sample lists roughly 130,000 clones, 80% occurring once. The material sequenced was peripheral blood. The origin of the receptors is a man aged 55 to 70 with active or convalescent COVID-19. CDR3s include the opening cysteine and the closing phenylalanine or tryptophan. D genes are given only for firm matches. Clone sizes are given selectively: once, few, many, or a class where the clone is expanded.

>TRBD2|TRBV29-1|TRBJ2-2|NA
CSVKPVAGGSDGELFF
TGCAGCGTTAAACCTGTAGCGGGAGGGTCGGACGGGGAGCTGTTTTTT
>NA|TRBV18|TRBJ1-6|NA
CASSLRKGDSPLHF
TGTGCCAGCTCACTTCGGAAAGGGGATTCACCCCTCCACTTT
>NA|TRBV4-2|TRBJ1-4|once
CASSPEALDEKLFF
TGTGCCAGCAGCCCGGAGGCGCTCGATGAAAAACTGTTTTTT
>TRBD1|TRBV28|TRBJ1-2|NA
CASTVGQGVPGYTF
TGTGCCAGCACTGTAGGACAGGGCGTGCCTGGGTACACCTTC
>NA|TRBV6-5|TRBJ2-7|NA
CASSYSFARAYEQYF
TGTGCCAGCAGTTACTCGTTTGCCAGGGCCTACGAGCAGTACTTC
>TRBD2|TRBV28|TRBJ2-7|NA
CASSHSGASGADEQYF
TGTGCCAGCAGTCATTCGGGGGCTAGCGGGGCAGACGAGCAGTACTTC
>NA|TRBV2|TRBJ2-1|NA
CASSEAPTGYNEQFF
TGTGCCAGCAGTGAAGCGCCGACAGGCTACAATGAGCAGTTCTTC
>NA|TRBV12-3/TRBV12-4|TRBJ1-2|few
CASSLARSGGYTF
TGTGCCAGCAGTTTAGCGCGGAGTGGAGGCTACACCTTC
>TRBD2|TRBV7-2|TRBJ2-7|NA
CASSPNPLAGGGEQYF
TGTGCCAGCAGCCCAAATCCCCTAGCGGGAGGGGGCGAGCAGTACTTC
>NA|TRBV4-3|TRBJ1-2|NA
CASSQDPGRVYGYTF
TGCGCCAGCAGCCAAGATCCGGGCAGGGTTTATGGCTACACCTTC
>NA|TRBV7-2|TRBJ2-1|NA
CASSLVPLPSYNEQFF
TGTGCCAGCAGCTTAGTTCCCCTCCCTTCCTACAATGAGCAGTTCTTC
>NA|TRBV28|TRBJ2-7|NA
CASSHLGRVGEQYF
TGTGCCAGCAGCCACCTGGGCAGGGTGGGCGAGCAGTACTTC
>NA|TRBV27|TRBJ2-1|NA
CASSLKLYNEQFF
TGTGCCAGCAGTTTAAAGCTCTACAATGAGCAGTTCTTC
>NA|TRBV27|TRBJ1-2|NA
CASAPRIPPVYTF
TGTGCCAGCGCCCCCAGGATACCCCCCGTCTACACCTTC
>TRBD2|TRBV6-5|TRBJ2-7|NA
CASPGTSGGDYEQYF
TGTGCCAGCCCTGGGACTAGCGGGGGGGACTACGAGCAGTACTTC
>TRBD2|TRBV7-2|TRBJ2-3|few
CAERGTSGSMGRTDTQYF
TGTGCCGAGAGGGGGACTAGCGGGAGTATGGGAAGAACAGATACGCAGTATTTT